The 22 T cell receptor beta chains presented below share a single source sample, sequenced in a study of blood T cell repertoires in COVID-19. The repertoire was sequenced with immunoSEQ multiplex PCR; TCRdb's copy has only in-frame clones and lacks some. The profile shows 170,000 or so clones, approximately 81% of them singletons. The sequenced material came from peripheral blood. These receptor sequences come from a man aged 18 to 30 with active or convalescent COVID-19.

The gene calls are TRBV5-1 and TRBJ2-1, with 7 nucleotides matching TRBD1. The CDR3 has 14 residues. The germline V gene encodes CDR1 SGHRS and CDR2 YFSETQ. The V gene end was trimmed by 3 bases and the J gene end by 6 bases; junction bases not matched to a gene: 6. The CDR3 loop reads CASSSGTASNEQFF. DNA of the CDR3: TGCGCCAGCAGCTCCGGGACAGCCTCCAATGAGCAGTTCTTC.

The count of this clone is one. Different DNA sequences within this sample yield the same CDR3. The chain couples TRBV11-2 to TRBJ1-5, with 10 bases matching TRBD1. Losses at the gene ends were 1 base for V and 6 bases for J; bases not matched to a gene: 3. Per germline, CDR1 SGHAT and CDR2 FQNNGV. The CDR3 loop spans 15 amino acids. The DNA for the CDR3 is TGTGCCAGCAGCTTAGGGACAGGGGGAGGTCAGCCCCAGCATTTT. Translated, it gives CASSLGTGGGQPQHF.

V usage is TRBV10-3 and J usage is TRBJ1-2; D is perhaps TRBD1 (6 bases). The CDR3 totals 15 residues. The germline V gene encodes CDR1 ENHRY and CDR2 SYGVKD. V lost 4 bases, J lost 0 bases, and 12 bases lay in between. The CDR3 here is CAISADRTPNYGYTF. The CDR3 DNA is TGTGCCATCAGTGCTGACAGGACCCCTAACTATGGCTACACCTTC.

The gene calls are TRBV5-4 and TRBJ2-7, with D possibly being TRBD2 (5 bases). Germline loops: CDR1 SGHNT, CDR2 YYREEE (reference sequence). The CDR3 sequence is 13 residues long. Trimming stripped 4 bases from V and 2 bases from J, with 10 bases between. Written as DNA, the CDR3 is TGTGCCAGCAGCCCCGGGGAGACCTACGAGCAGTACTTC. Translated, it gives CASSPGETYEQYF. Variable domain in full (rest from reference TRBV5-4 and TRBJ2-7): ETGVTQSPTHLIKTRGQQVTLRCSSQSGHNTVSWYQQALGQGPQFIFQYYREEENGRGNFPPRFSGLQFPNYSSELNVNALELDDSALYLCASSPGETYEQYFGPGTRLTVT.

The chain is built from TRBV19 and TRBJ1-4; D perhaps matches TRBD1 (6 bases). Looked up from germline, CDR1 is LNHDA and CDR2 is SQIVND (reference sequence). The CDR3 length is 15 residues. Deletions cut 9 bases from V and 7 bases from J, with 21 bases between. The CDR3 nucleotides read TGTGCCAGCACAAATGAAAACAGGGTTTTTGAAAAACTGTTTTTT. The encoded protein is CASTNENRVFEKLFF.

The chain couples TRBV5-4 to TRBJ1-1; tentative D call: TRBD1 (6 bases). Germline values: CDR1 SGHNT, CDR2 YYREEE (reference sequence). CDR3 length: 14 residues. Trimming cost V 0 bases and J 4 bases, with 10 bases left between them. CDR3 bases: TGTGCCAGCAGCTTGGACAGGGCGGTCACTGAAGCTTTCTTT. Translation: CASSLDRAVTEAFF.

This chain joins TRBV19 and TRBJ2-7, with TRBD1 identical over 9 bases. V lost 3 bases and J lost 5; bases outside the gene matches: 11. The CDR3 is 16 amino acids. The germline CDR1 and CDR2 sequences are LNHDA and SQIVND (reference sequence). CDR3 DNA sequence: TGTGCCAGTAGTATCCAAACAGGGGGCGCCCGGGACGAGCAGTACTTC. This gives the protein CASSIQTGGARDEQYF.

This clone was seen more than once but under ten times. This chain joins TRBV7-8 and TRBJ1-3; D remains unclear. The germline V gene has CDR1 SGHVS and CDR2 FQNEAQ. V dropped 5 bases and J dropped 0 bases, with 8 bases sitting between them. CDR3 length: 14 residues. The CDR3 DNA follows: TGTGCCAGCAGCCAGCGGGACTCTGGAAACACCATATATTTT. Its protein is CASSQRDSGNTIYF.

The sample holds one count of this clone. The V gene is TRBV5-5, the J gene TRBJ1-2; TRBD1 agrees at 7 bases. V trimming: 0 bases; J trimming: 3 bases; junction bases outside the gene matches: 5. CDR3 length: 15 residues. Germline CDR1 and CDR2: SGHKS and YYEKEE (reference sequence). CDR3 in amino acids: CASSLDQGEYYGYTF. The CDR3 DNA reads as TGTGCCAGCAGCTTGGACCAGGGGGAATACTATGGCTACACCTTC.

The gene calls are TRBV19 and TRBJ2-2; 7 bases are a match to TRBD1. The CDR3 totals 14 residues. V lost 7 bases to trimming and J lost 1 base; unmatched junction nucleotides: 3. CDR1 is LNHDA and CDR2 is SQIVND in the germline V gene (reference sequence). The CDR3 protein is CASTWTGNTGELFF. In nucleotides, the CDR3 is TGTGCCAGTACCTGGACAGGGAACACCGGGGAGCTGTTTTTT.

Here the CDR3 reads CASSQTTGDQETQYF. In DNA, the CDR3 is TGTGCCAGCAGCCAAACGACAGGGGACCAAGAGACCCAGTACTTC. The chain combines TRBV3-1 (or the pseudogene TRBV3-2) with TRBJ2-5; 8 bases are a match to TRBD1. V shed 2 bases and J 0 bases; nucleotides not matched to a gene: 2. This CDR3 has 15 amino acids. Germline lookup yields CDR1 LGHDT and CDR2 YNNKEL (reference sequence).

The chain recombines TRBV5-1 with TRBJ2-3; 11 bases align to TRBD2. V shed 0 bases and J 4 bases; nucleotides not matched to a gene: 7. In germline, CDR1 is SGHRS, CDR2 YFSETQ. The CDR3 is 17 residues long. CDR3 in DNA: TGCGCCAGCAGCTTGGGACCTAGCGGGGGGACGGCAGATACGCAGTATTTT. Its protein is CASSLGPSGGTADTQYF.

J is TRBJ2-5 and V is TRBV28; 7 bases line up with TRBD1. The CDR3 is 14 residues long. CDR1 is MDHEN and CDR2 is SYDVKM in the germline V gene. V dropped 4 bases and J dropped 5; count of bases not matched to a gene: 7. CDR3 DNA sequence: TGTGCCAGCAGTTCAGCAGGGGGTATGGAGACCCAGTACTTC. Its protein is CASSSAGGMETQYF.

The CDR3 here is CASSYSGSNTEAFF. The CDR3, as DNA: TGTGCCAGCAGTTACTCAGGGAGTAACACTGAAGCTTTCTTT. The rearrangement links TRBV6-5 to TRBJ1-1; D is unclear. The germline CDR1 and CDR2 sequences are MNHEY and SVGAGI. The CDR3 extends over 14 amino acids. V lost 0 bases and J 2 bases, leaving 7 bases between the germline ends.

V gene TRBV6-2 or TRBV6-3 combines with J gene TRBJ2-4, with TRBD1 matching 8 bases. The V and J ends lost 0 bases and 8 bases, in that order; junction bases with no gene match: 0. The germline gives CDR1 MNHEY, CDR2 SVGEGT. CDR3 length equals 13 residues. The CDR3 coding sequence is TGTGCCAGCAGTTACTCGGACAGGGACATTCAGTACTTC. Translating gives CASSYSDRDIQYF.

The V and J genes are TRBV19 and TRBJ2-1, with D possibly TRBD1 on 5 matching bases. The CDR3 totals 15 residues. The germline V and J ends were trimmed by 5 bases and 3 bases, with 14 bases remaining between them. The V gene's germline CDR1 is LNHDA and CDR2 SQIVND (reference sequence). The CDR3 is CASSSSDTFYNEQFF. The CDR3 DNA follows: TGTGCCAGTAGTTCGTCGGACACCTTCTACAATGAGCAGTTCTTC.

As DNA, the CDR3 is TGTGCCAGCAGCCTTCGTAGCGGGGGGATCTCCTACAATGAGCAGTTCTTC. Its translation is CASSLRSGGISYNEQFF. The genes are TRBV3-1 (or the pseudogene TRBV3-2) and TRBJ2-1; 10 nucleotides agree with TRBD2. The germline CDR1 and CDR2 sequences are LGHDT and YNNKEL (reference sequence). The CDR3 is made up of 17 amino acids. V shed 4 bases and J 0 bases; nucleotides not matched to a gene: 6.

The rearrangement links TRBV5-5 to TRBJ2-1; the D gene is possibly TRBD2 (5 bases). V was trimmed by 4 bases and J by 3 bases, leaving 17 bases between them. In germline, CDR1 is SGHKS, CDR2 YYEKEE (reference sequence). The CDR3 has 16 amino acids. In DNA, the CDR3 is TGTGCCAGCAGCAGGGAGTACACGCAGGTCTACAATGAGCAGTTCTTC. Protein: CASSREYTQVYNEQFF.

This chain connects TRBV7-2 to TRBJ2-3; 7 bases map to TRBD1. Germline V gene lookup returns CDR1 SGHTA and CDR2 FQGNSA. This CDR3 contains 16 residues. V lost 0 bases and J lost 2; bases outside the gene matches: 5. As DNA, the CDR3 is TGTGCCAGCAGCTTAGCGAAGACAGGGAACACAGATACGCAGTATTTT. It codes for CASSLAKTGNTDTQYF.

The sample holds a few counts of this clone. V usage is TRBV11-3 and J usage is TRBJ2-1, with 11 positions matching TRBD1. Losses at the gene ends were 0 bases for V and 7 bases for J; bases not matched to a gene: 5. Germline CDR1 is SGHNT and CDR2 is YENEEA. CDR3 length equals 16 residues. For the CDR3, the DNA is TGTGCCAGCAGCTTAGAAGGACAGGGGGCAGGGAATGAGCAGTTCTTC. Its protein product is CASSLEGQGAGNEQFF.

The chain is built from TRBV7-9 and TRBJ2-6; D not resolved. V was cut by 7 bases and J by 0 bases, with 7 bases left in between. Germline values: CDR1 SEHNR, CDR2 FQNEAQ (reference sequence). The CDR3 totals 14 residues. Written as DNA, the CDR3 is TGTGCCAGCACGACACGCTCTGGGGCCAACGTCCTGACTTTC. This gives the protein CASTTRSGANVLTF.

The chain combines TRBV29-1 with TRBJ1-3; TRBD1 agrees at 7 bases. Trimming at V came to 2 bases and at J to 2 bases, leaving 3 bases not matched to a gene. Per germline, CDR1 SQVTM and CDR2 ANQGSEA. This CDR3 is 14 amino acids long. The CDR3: CSVENRGPGNTIYF. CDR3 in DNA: TGCAGCGTTGAAAACAGGGGTCCTGGAAACACCATATATTTT.